This T cell receptor beta chain was recovered during a study of blood T cells in healthy people across ages. V was clipped by 4 bases and J by 8 bases; unmatched bases: 11. The CDR3 length is 15 residues. Sample-barcoded 5' priming and a J-beta primer mix drove a second PCR of roughly 6 to 12 cycles. A tag from a template-switch adaptor with 12 random nucleotides marked each cDNA molecule. Sequencing recovered at least 3 million CDR3-containing paired-end reads from each sample. TCRdb re-analysed the 5' RACE reads in MiXCR, keeping a single row per CDR3 protein. The table lists 600,000 to 850,000 distinct CDR3 sequences, 25% of them singletons. The sample also formed part of further work on T cells of mothers and their children. From that report: Researchers put all of the extracted RNA into cDNA synthesis, using roughly 1.5 ug per 15 ul. From each mother came over 9.5 million TCR beta CDR3 reads, and from each child came around 2.7 million.

The specimen sequenced was blood. The V call is TRBV12-3 or TRBV12-4, the J call TRBJ2-1; 7 bases fit TRBD2. This receptor was identified in a boy between 10 and 17 years old in good health. DNA of the CDR3: TGTGCCAGCAGTTCCCGGACTAGTGTTGTCGATGAGCAGTTCTTC. This sequence encodes CASSSRTSVVDEQFF.